This TCR beta chain originates from a study of cytomegalovirus exposure and HLA in healthy donors. Amplification used 60 Vbeta primers and 13 Jbeta primers. TCRdb's table, derived via immunoSEQ multiplex PCR, lists solely in-frame clones and lacks some. The sample includes roughly 120,000 clones, approximately 80% of them seen just once. This CDR3 is 13 amino acids long. The germline V gene encodes CDR1 SGHKS and CDR2 YYEKEE (reference sequence). Trimming took off 2 bases at V and 2 bases at J, with 7 bases between the two ends. This chain uses TRBV5-5 with TRBJ2-5; a possible D gene is TRBD1 (5 bases). The receptor was derived from a man aged 30 to 39 in good health and CMV-seropositive. Material: PBMCs. CDR3 bases: TGTGCCAGCAGCTTTTCAGGGCAAGAGACCCAGTACTTC. It encodes CASSFSGQETQYF.